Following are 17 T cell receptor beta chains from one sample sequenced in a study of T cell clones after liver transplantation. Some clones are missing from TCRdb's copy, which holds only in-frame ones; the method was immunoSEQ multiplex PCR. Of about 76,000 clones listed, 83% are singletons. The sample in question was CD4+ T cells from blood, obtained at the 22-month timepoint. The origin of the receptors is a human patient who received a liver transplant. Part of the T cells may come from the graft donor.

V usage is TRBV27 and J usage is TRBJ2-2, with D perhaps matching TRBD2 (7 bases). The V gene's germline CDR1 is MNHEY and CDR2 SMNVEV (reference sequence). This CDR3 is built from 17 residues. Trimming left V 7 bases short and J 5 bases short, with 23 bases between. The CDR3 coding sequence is TGTGCCAGCACCGATGCGGGGCGGGGGCTCTTAACCGGGGAGCTGTTTTTT. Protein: CASTDAGRGLLTGELFF.

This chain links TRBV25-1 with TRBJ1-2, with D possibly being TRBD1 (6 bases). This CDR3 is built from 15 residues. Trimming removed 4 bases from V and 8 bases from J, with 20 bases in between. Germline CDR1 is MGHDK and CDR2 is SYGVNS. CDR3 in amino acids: CASSGAWTARGGYTF. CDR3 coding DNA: TGTGCCAGCAGTGGGGCATGGACAGCTAGGGGAGGCTACACCTTC.

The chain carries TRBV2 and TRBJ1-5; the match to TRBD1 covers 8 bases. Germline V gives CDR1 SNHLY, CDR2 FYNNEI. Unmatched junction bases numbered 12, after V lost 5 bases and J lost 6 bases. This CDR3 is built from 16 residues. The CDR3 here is CASSKRHQGAAQPQHF. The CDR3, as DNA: TGTGCCAGCAGTAAAAGGCATCAGGGGGCTGCTCAGCCCCAGCATTTT.

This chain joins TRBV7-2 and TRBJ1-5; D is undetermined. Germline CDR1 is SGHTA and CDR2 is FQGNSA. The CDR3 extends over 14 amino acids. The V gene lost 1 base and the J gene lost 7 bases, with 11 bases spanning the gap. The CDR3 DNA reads TGTGCCAGCAGCTTAGAAAGGGTCCGGCAGCCCCAGCATTTT. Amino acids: CASSLERVRQPQHF.

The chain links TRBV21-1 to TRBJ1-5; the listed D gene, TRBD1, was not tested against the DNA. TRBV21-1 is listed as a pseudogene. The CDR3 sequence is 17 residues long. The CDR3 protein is CASILDREFYSNQPQHF. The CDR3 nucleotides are TGTGCCAGCATCCTGGACAGGGAGTTTTATAGCAATCAGCCCCAGCATTTT.

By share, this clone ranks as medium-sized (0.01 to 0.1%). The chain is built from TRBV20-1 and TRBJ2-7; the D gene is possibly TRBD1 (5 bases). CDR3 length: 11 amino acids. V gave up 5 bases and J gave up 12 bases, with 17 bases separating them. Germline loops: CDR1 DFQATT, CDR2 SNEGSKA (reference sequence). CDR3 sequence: CSAPQGRKRYF. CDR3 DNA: TGCAGTGCTCCCCAGGGCCGGAAGCGGTACTTC.

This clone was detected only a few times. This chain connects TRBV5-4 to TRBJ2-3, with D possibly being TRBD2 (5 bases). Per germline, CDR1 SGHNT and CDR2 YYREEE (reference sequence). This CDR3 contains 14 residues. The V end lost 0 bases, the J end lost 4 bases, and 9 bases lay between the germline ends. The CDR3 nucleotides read TGTGCCAGCAGCTTGGAAACCGGGGCAGATACGCAGTATTTT. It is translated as CASSLETGADTQYF.

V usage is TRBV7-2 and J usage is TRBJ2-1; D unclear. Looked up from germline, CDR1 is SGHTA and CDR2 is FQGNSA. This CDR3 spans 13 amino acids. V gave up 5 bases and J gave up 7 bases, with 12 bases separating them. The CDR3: CASSRSGGNEQFF. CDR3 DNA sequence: TGTGCCAGCAGCCGTTCAGGTGGTAATGAGCAGTTCTTC.

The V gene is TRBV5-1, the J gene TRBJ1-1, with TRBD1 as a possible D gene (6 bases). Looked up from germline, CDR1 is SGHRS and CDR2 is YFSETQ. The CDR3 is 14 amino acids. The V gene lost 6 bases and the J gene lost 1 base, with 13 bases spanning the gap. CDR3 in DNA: TGCGCCAGCACCCTTCAGGGACAGAACACTGAAGCTTTCTTT. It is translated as CASTLQGQNTEAFF.

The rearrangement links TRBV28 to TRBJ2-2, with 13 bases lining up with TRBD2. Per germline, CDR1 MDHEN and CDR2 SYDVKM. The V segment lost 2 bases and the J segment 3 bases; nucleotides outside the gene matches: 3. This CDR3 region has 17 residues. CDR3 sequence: CASSLELAGGYTGELFF. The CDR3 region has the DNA TGTGCCAGCAGTTTAGAACTAGCGGGAGGGTACACCGGGGAGCTGTTTTTT.

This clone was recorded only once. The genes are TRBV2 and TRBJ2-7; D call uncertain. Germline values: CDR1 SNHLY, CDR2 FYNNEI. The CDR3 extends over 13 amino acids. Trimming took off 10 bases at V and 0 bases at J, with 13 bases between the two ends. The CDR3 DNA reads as TGTGCCACGAGAGTAGATAGCTCCTACGAGCAGTACTTC. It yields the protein CATRVDSSYEQYF.

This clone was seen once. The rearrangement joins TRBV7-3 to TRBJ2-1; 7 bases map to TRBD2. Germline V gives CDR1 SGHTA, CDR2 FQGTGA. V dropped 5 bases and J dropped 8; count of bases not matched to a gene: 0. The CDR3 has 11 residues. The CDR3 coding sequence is TGTGCCAGCAGCGCGGGGGATGAGCAGTTCTTC. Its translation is CASSAGDEQFF. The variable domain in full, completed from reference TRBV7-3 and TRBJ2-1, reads GAGVSQTPSNKVTEKGKYVELRCDPISGHTALYWYRQSLGQGPEFLIYFQGTGAADDSGLPNDRFFAVRPEGSVSTLKIQRTERGDSAVYLCASSAGDEQFFGPGTRLTVL.

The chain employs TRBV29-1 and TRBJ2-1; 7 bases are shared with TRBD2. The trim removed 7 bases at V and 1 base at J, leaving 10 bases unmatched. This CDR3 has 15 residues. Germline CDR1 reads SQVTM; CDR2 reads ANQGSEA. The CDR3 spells CSATTSRTSYNEQFF. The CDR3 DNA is TGCAGCGCTACGACTAGCCGGACTTCCTACAATGAGCAGTTCTTC.

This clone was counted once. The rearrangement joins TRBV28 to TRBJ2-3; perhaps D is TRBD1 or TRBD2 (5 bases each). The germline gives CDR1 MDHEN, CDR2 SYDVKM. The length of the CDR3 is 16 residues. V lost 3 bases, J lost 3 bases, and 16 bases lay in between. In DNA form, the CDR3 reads TGTGCCAGCAGTTTTCAGGACCGGGGCCCAACAGATACGCAGTATTTT. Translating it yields CASSFQDRGPTDTQYF.

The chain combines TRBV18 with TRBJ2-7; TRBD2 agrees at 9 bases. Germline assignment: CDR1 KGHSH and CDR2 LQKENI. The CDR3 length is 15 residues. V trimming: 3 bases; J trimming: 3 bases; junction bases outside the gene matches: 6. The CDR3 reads CASSPPVSGSYEQYF. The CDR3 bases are TGTGCCAGCTCACCCCCGGTTAGCGGGAGCTACGAGCAGTACTTC.

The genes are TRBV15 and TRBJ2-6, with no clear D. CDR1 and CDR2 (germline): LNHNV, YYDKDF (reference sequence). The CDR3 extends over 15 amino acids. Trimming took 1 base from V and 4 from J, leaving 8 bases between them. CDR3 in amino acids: CATSRGLSGANVLTF. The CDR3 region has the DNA TGTGCCACCAGCAGAGGGTTGAGCGGGGCCAACGTCCTGACTTTC.

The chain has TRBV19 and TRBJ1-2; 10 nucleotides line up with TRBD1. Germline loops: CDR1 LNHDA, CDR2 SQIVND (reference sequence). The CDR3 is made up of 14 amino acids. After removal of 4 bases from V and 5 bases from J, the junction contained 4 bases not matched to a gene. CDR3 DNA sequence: TGTGCCAGTAGTACGGGACAGGGGAATTATGGCTACACCTTC. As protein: CASSTGQGNYGYTF.